The clone carrying this T cell receptor (beta chain) was detected many times. The antigen is not known. This entry belongs to a study of Graves' ophthalmopathy and Graves' hyperthyroidism. RNA transcripts were the source from which TCR beta CDR3 regions were amplified. In the first round, RT-PCR was carried out with HTBI primers, and a multiplex PCR formed the second round. TCRdb re-derived calls from the multiplex PCR reads in MiXCR, one entry per CDR3 protein. The sample records 400,000 to 450,000 distinct CDR3 sequences, roughly 21% being singletons. Study-wide findings and caveats: The model predicted ophthalmopathy progression with roughly 70% sensitivity and less than 80% specificity.

The CDR3 length is 17 residues. Germline CDR1 reads MDHEN; CDR2 reads SYDVKM. V shed 5 bases and J 0 bases; nucleotides not matched to a gene: 12. Hyperthyroidism in these 18- to 65-year-old patients was newly diagnosed, lasting under 2 months. Specimen: peripheral blood. The V gene is TRBV28, the J gene TRBJ1-1; 7 bases line up with TRBD1. The sequence derives from a young woman with stable Graves' hyperthyroidism. CDR3 sequence (DNA): TGTGCCAGCAGTCCCCACGCCACAGGGGCCCTGAACACTGAAGCTTTCTTT. Protein sequence: CASSPHATGALNTEAFF.